One and the same sample provided the 2 T cell receptor beta chains below, sequenced in a study of blood T cell repertoires in COVID-19. The repertoire was sequenced with immunoSEQ multiplex PCR; TCRdb's copy has only in-frame clones and lacks some. The table records approximately 70,000 clones, 70% to 90% of them present only once. Sample: peripheral blood. The receptors shown here come from a woman in her forties or fifties with COVID-19, enrolled during active disease.

The V call is TRBV5-6, the J call TRBJ1-1, with 7 bases matching TRBD1. After removal of 3 bases from V and 5 bases from J, the junction contained 7 bases not matched to a gene. The CDR3 loop spans 14 amino acids. Germline-derived CDR1 and CDR2 are SGHDT and YYEEEE. The CDR3 spells CASSSLTGWTEAFF. The CDR3 DNA is TGTGCCAGCAGCTCTCTGACAGGGTGGACTGAAGCTTTCTTT.

The V and J genes are TRBV7-2 and TRBJ1-2; D gene unclear. In germline, CDR1 is SGHTA, CDR2 FQGNSA. This CDR3 spans 16 amino acids. Trimming took off 5 bases at V and 8 bases at J, with 24 bases between the two ends. The CDR3 loop is CASSHAVAAEGEGYTF. In DNA form, the CDR3 reads TGTGCCAGCAGCCACGCAGTCGCTGCTGAGGGTGAAGGCTACACCTTC.